This T cell receptor beta chain was observed in a study of OX40 agonist ivuxolimab in advanced cancers. Findings of the study overall: In a subset of nonresponders, normalized T-cell clonal expansion was also low.

Libraries were prepared by immunoSEQ multiplex PCR; TCRdb keeps only in-frame clonotypes and omits some of them. This repertoire shows about 40,000 clones, around 89% found once; its top ten account for 0.5% to 0.65%. Germline trimming cut 4 bases from V and 6 bases from J; bases unmatched to any gene: 16. Germline CDR1 is SGDLS and CDR2 is YYNGEE. The CDR3 is 17 amino acids. Details on this clone: Its antigen is not identified.

The chain links TRBV9 to TRBJ2-1; 7 positions agree with TRBD2. Sequenced here: CD4+ or CD8+ T cells sorted from blood, sampled in a trial of the OX40 agonist ivuxolimab. The receptor's source is an adult with an advanced solid tumor such as melanoma, head and neck, liver or kidney cancer. The CDR3 coding sequence is TGTGCCAGCAGCACCGAGGTCGGCGGGGGATTGATCAATGAGCAGTTCTTC. The encoded protein is CASSTEVGGGLINEQFF.